This record looks at one TCR beta chain sequence and its context. This clonotype was counted at least ten times. It lacks a known antigen. Base qualities were left out, and no much larger clone turns up one base away. This specimen belongs to a study of liver allograft versus peripheral blood T cells (dated by TCRdb to 2020 to 2021). Looking at the study overall: The study compared the T cell receptor repertoires present in transplanted livers with the repertoires present in the peripheral blood of liver transplant recipients. Study-wide findings and limitations: The T cell receptor repertoires within liver allografts were reported to be different from the T cell receptor repertoires detected in peripheral blood.

Sequenced using an Illumina MiSeq. TCRdb trimmed public reads at Q25 via fastp, called clones via MiXCR and kept in-frame beta chains. Under each unique CDR3 protein, matching rows form one entry showing the most common genes and DNA. Present in this sample are 4,000 to 6,000 distinct CDR3 sequences, less than 20% of which were seen just once. The top ten hold 50% to 70% of the sample. Spanning cysteine to phenylalanine, the CDR3 consists of 15 amino acids. Only CDR3 DNA remains: 45 bases, in frame from the first base. V is clipped by 4 bases and J by 0 bases, and the sequence between their germline boundaries is 12 bases long. CDR1 and CDR2 are read off the germline V gene as SGHDN and FVKESK.

The V gene is TRBV14 and the J gene is TRBJ1-2; the D region possibly corresponds to TRBD1 (5 bases align). The source of this sequence is a human patient who had a liver transplant. Some T cells may originate with the graft donor following a transplant. The CDR3 corresponds to CASSPTRGSNYGYTF. The nucleotides read TGTGCCAGCAGCCCTACACGGGGGTCTAACTATGGCTACACCTTC.